Listed below are T cell receptor beta chains from one sample, sequenced in a study of blood T cell repertoires in COVID-19. Clones were sequenced by immunoSEQ multiplex PCR, and TCRdb holds only the in-frame ones, with some missing. The table lists some 96,000 clones, approximately 93% of them singletons. Sequencing was done on a sample of peripheral blood. Receptors were obtained from a man aged 50 to 59 with active COVID-19. The CDR3 runs from the conserved cysteine through the conserved F or W. The D gene is left open where the match is weak. Some rows mark clone size as missing; the rest say once, few, many or name a class of expanded clone.

clone size: NA
D gene: NA
V gene: TRBV19
J gene: TRBJ2-1
CDR3 DNA: TGTGCCAGTATTGGCACAAGGGGGAACAATGAGCAGTTCTTC
CDR3 protein: CASIGTRGNNEQFF

clone size: NA
D gene: TRBD2
V gene: TRBV5-4
J gene: TRBJ2-1
CDR3 DNA: TGTGCCAGCAGCACGGGGACTAGCGGGAGTACCTACAATGAGCAGTTCTTC
CDR3 protein: CASSTGTSGSTYNEQFF

clone size: NA
D gene: NA
V gene: TRBV5-5
J gene: TRBJ2-1
CDR3 DNA: TGTGCCAGCAGCTTGGTTCCCAGGGGAAGGGAGAATGAGCAGTTCTTC
CDR3 protein: CASSLVPRGRENEQFF

clone size: NA
D gene: NA
V gene: TRBV6-1
J gene: TRBJ1-2
CDR3 DNA: TGTGCCAGCAGTGAAGTTGGTAGGGGTGACTATGGCTACACCTTC
CDR3 protein: CASSEVGRGDYGYTF

clone size: NA
D gene: TRBD2
V gene: TRBV5-1
J gene: TRBJ2-1
CDR3 DNA: TGCGCCAGCAGTTGGACTAGCGGGGTCTACAATGAGCAGTTCTTC
CDR3 protein: CASSWTSGVYNEQFF

clone size: NA
D gene: NA
V gene: TRBV10-3
J gene: TRBJ2-1
CDR3 DNA: TGTGCCATCACGTTAGGAGACGGTGGCGAGCAGTTCTTC
CDR3 protein: CAITLGDGGEQFF

clone size: NA
D gene: NA
V gene: TRBV28
J gene: TRBJ1-2
CDR3 DNA: TGTGCCAGCAGCCCCCCAGGGTATGGCTACACCTTC
CDR3 protein: CASSPPGYGYTF

clone size: NA
D gene: TRBD1
V gene: TRBV29-1
J gene: TRBJ1-2
CDR3 DNA: TGCAGCGTGAGACAGGGACCGACTTCTAACTATGGCTACACCTTC
CDR3 protein: CSVRQGPTSNYGYTF

clone size: NA
D gene: NA
V gene: TRBV9
J gene: TRBJ2-6
CDR3 DNA: TGTGCCAGCAGCGCCGGGATGTTTGGGGCCAACGTCCTGACTTTC
CDR3 protein: CASSAGMFGANVLTF

clone size: NA
D gene: TRBD1
V gene: TRBV5-4
J gene: TRBJ1-4
CDR3 DNA: TGTGCCAGCAGCCTACCTGACAGGGGTGAGGAAAAACTGTTTTTT
CDR3 protein: CASSLPDRGEEKLFF

clone size: NA
D gene: NA
V gene: TRBV7-8
J gene: TRBJ2-3
CDR3 DNA: TGTGCCAGCAGCTTAGAAAGGGGGACGCAGTATTTT
CDR3 protein: CASSLERGTQYF

clone size: NA
D gene: NA
V gene: TRBV30
J gene: TRBJ1-1
CDR3 DNA: TGTGCCTGGAAAGGGAGATGGGACAAGGGAACTGAAGCTTTCTTT
CDR3 protein: CAWKGRWDKGTEAFF

clone size: NA
D gene: TRBD1
V gene: TRBV7-9
J gene: TRBJ1-4
CDR3 DNA: TGTGCCAGCAGCCAGGACAGGGGGGGTGAAAAACTGTTTTTT
CDR3 protein: CASSQDRGGEKLFF

clone size: NA
D gene: NA
V gene: TRBV5-4
J gene: TRBJ1-4
CDR3 DNA: TGTGCCAGCAGCTCCTTTGTGCCAGACAGGCGGGATGAAAAACTGTTTTTT
CDR3 protein: CASSSFVPDRRDEKLFF

clone size: NA
D gene: NA
V gene: TRBV29-1
J gene: TRBJ1-1
CDR3 DNA: TGCAGGACCGACTTGGACACTGAAGCTTTCTTT
CDR3 protein: CRTDLDTEAFF

clone size: NA
D gene: TRBD2
V gene: TRBV5-1
J gene: TRBJ2-6
CDR3 DNA: TGCGCCAGCAGCCCCGCTGGGGGGGCTGGGGCCAACGTCCTGACTTTC
CDR3 protein: CASSPAGGAGANVLTF

clone size: NA
D gene: NA
V gene: TRBV7-9
J gene: TRBJ2-3
CDR3 DNA: TGTGCCAGCAGCTTACCTAGGGGGAGTGGGGATACGCAGTATTTT
CDR3 protein: CASSLPRGSGDTQYF

clone size: NA
D gene: NA
V gene: TRBV7-8
J gene: TRBJ2-1
CDR3 DNA: TGTGCCAGCAGAATCGGGGTTGTCAATGAGCAGTTCTTC
CDR3 protein: CASRIGVVNEQFF

clone size: NA
D gene: TRBD1
V gene: TRBV6-5
J gene: TRBJ1-1
CDR3 DNA: TGTGCCAGCAGGACAGGGGCCACTGAAGCTTTCTTT
CDR3 protein: CASRTGATEAFF

clone size: NA
D gene: TRBD2
V gene: TRBV24-1
J gene: TRBJ2-3
CDR3 DNA: TGTGCCACCAGTGATCCAGTAGCGGGGGGCACAGATACGCAGTATTTT
CDR3 protein: CATSDPVAGGTDTQYF

clone size: NA
D gene: TRBD2
V gene: TRBV30
J gene: TRBJ2-3
CDR3 DNA: TGTGCCTGGAGTGTAACGAGCGGGGATAAAGATACGCAGTATTTT
CDR3 protein: CAWSVTSGDKDTQYF

clone size: NA
D gene: TRBD1
V gene: TRBV18
J gene: TRBJ1-1
CDR3 DNA: TGTGCCAGCTCACCCGTACAGGGGGCGAGCACTGAAGCTTTCTTT
CDR3 protein: CASSPVQGASTEAFF

clone size: NA
D gene: TRBD2
V gene: TRBV7-3
J gene: TRBJ2-1
CDR3 DNA: TGTGCCAGCAGCTTAACGGCTTCCGGGACTAGCAGGGCGGAGCAGTTCTTC
CDR3 protein: CASSLTASGTSRAEQFF

clone size: NA
D gene: NA
V gene: TRBV6-1
J gene: TRBJ1-2
CDR3 DNA: TGTGCCAGCAGTGAAGCCGAGGCAGGGTCTAACTATGGCTACACCTTC
CDR3 protein: CASSEAEAGSNYGYTF

clone size: once
D gene: TRBD2
V gene: TRBV30
J gene: TRBJ2-3
CDR3 DNA: TGTGCCTGGAGTAAGACGGGAGGGATCACAGATACGCAGTATTTT
CDR3 protein: CAWSKTGGITDTQYF

clone size: NA
D gene: TRBD1
V gene: TRBV13
J gene: TRBJ2-5
CDR3 DNA: TGTGCCAGCAGCTTCCGAGGGGGCACGAAGACCCAGTACTTC
CDR3 protein: CASSFRGGTKTQYF

clone size: few
D gene: TRBD2
V gene: TRBV10-2
J gene: TRBJ2-1
CDR3 DNA: TGCGCCAGCAGTGAGGAGGGGGCGGGAGGGTGGAATGAGCAGTTCTTC
CDR3 protein: CASSEEGAGGWNEQFF

clone size: few
D gene: NA
V gene: TRBV3-1/TRBV3-2
J gene: TRBJ2-3
CDR3 DNA: TGTGCCAGCAGCAACCGCCTAGCCGCTAGCACAGATACGCAGTATTTT
CDR3 protein: CASSNRLAASTDTQYF

clone size: once
D gene: TRBD2
V gene: TRBV13
J gene: TRBJ2-3
CDR3 DNA: TGTGCCAGCAGCCCCCGTGTACTAGCGGGGGGGGATACGCAGTATTTT
CDR3 protein: CASSPRVLAGGDTQYF

clone size: NA
D gene: NA
V gene: TRBV4-2
J gene: TRBJ2-1
CDR3 DNA: TGTGCCAGCAGCCAAGTAGGGGTGACTAGTTCCAATGAGCAGTTCTTC
CDR3 protein: CASSQVGVTSSNEQFF

clone size: NA
D gene: NA
V gene: TRBV5-8
J gene: TRBJ2-5
CDR3 DNA: TGTGCCAGCAGCTTGGAGGGACTTTCACAAGAGACCCAGTACTTC
CDR3 protein: CASSLEGLSQETQYF

clone size: NA
D gene: NA
V gene: TRBV2
J gene: TRBJ2-5
CDR3 DNA: TGTGCCAGCAGGTTACAGGGAATCGCCCAAGAGACCCAGTACTTC
CDR3 protein: CASRLQGIAQETQYF

clone size: NA
D gene: TRBD1
V gene: TRBV5-4
J gene: TRBJ1-2
CDR3 DNA: TGTGCCAGCAGCACTGGACAGGGGACATATGGCTACACCTTC
CDR3 protein: CASSTGQGTYGYTF

clone size: NA
D gene: NA
V gene: TRBV5-8
J gene: TRBJ2-1
CDR3 DNA: TGTGCCAGCAGCTTGGATATATCCTTCTCCTACAATGAGCAGTTCTTC
CDR3 protein: CASSLDISFSYNEQFF

clone size: NA
D gene: TRBD1
V gene: TRBV25-1
J gene: TRBJ2-5
CDR3 DNA: TGTGCCAGCAGTGAAGGGACAGGGCCCAGGAGAGAGACCCAGTACTTC
CDR3 protein: CASSEGTGPRRETQYF

clone size: NA
D gene: TRBD1
V gene: TRBV19
J gene: TRBJ2-1
CDR3 DNA: TGTGCCAGTACCACCGGGACAGGGGGTAACAATGAGCAGTTCTTC
CDR3 protein: CASTTGTGGNNEQFF

clone size: NA
D gene: TRBD1
V gene: TRBV6-6
J gene: TRBJ2-4
CDR3 DNA: TGTGCCAGCAGCTCCGGACGGGGACAGGGATTACTAGCCAAAAACATTCAGTACTTC
CDR3 protein: CASSSGRGQGLLAKNIQYF

clone size: NA
D gene: NA
V gene: TRBV11-2
J gene: TRBJ2-5
CDR3 DNA: TGTGCCAGCAGCTTAGAAATAGGGGTTAGAACGGAGACCCAGTACTTC
CDR3 protein: CASSLEIGVRTETQYF